This T cell receptor beta chain comes out of a study of blood T cell repertoires in COVID-19. This clone occurred a few times. Germline-derived CDR1 and CDR2 are SNHLY and FYNNEI. Trimming left V 7 bases short and J 5 bases short, with 8 bases between. The CDR3 loop spans 11 amino acids. Here immunoSEQ multiplex PCR was the method, and the copy in TCRdb shows in-frame clones only, minus some. The data hold hundreds of thousands of clones, with about four fifths observed a single time. Participant-reported clinical history was the basis for cohort assignment. This receptor was obtained from a woman aged 50 to 60 who had been exposed to COVID-19. The sample taken for sequencing was PBMCs or T cells enriched from blood (not recorded which). J is TRBJ1-2 and V is TRBV2; D gene ambiguous. CDR3 sequence (DNA): TGTGCCAGCAACCGAGGGTATGGCTACACCTTC. Its protein product is CASNRGYGYTF.